The rows below give T cell receptor beta chains drawn from one sample of a study of T cell responses to AZD1222 COVID-19 vaccine. The method was immunoSEQ multiplex PCR; TCRdb's version includes in-frame clones alone and lacks a portion of them. The data show 100,000 to 150,000 clones, with approximately 88% seen just once and roughly 1.6% held by the top ten. The sequencing used peripheral blood, collected on day 0 of AZD1222 vaccination. The receptors originated from an adult in good health. Each CDR3 is given with its conserved first and last residue. The D gene is left open where the match is weak. Not every row has a clone size; where given, it reads once, few, many or a size class.

cdr3_aa	cdr3_nt	v_call	j_call	clone_size	d_call
CASSPRDQTLNEQFF	TGTGCCAGCAGTCCCCGGGACCAAACGTTGAATGAGCAGTTCTTC	TRBV27	TRBJ2-1	NA	NA
CASSQSAAVTNYGYTF	TGCGCCAGCAGCCAAAGCGCGGCAGTTACTAACTATGGCTACACCTTC	TRBV4-3	TRBJ1-2	NA	NA
CASSSGQRGNSPLHF	TGTGCCAGCAGCTCGGGACAAAGGGGTAATTCACCCCTCCACTTT	TRBV7-3	TRBJ1-6	few	NA
CASSGTGEILGTQYF	TGTGCCAGCAGCGGGACAGGGGAAATTTTGGGTACGCAGTATTTT	TRBV5-4	TRBJ2-3	NA	TRBD1
CASSLRGNTEAFF	TGTGCCAGCAGCTTACGGGGAAACACTGAAGCTTTCTTT	TRBV7-3	TRBJ1-1	NA	NA
CASSRGPRDGTNQPQHF	TGTGCCAGCAGTCGGGGGCCCCGGGACGGAACCAATCAGCCCCAGCATTTT	TRBV6-2/TRBV6-3	TRBJ1-5	NA	NA
CATRDSWGGRGTEAFF	TGTGCCACCAGGGACTCGTGGGGCGGTCGAGGCACTGAAGCTTTCTTT	TRBV15	TRBJ1-1	NA	NA
CASPGPEGSYEQYF	TGTGCCAGTCCGGGCCCCGAAGGCTCCTACGAGCAGTACTTC	TRBV19	TRBJ2-7	NA	NA
CASSILATNEKLFF	TGTGCCAGTAGTATTCTTGCAACTAATGAAAAACTGTTTTTT	TRBV19	TRBJ1-4	NA	NA
CASSLPGVGGAFF	TGTGCCAGCAGCCTCCCAGGGGTAGGAGGAGCTTTCTTT	TRBV27	TRBJ1-1	NA	NA
CASSLVRATEAFF	TGTGCCAGCAGCTTGGTGAGGGCGACTGAAGCTTTCTTT	TRBV5-4	TRBJ1-1	NA	NA
CASSQAGGTYEQYF	TGCGCCAGCAGCCAAGCCGGGGGGACCTACGAGCAGTACTTC	TRBV4-1	TRBJ2-7	NA	TRBD2
CASSPQDLNTEAFF	TGTGCCAGCTCACCACAGGACTTGAACACTGAAGCTTTCTTT	TRBV18	TRBJ1-1	NA	NA
CASRRTGDRTEAFF	TGTGCCAGCAGACGTACAGGGGATCGCACTGAAGCTTTCTTT	TRBV3-1/TRBV3-2	TRBJ1-1	once	TRBD1
CASSRDRERTDEQYF	TGTGCCAGCAGCCGGGACAGGGAGCGAACGGACGAGCAGTACTTC	TRBV7-9	TRBJ2-7	NA	TRBD1
CASRFISQGGELFF	TGTGCAAGTCGCTTTATTAGCCAGGGCGGGGAGCTGTTTTTT	TRBV12-2	TRBJ2-2	NA	NA
CASSRTGTTEAFF	TGTGCCAGCTCCCGTACAGGGACCACTGAAGCTTTCTTT	TRBV18	TRBJ1-1	NA	NA
CASSPSTSGSYEQYF	TGTGCCAGCAGCCCATCTACTAGCGGGAGCTACGAGCAGTACTTC	TRBV11-2	TRBJ2-7	NA	TRBD2
CASSLFSGRITDTQYF	TGTGCCAGCAGCTTATTTTCGGGAAGAATCACAGATACGCAGTATTTT	TRBV7-3	TRBJ2-3	NA	NA
CASSSATLETQYF	TGTGCCAGCAGCTCCGCTACACTGGAGACCCAGTACTTC	TRBV12-3/TRBV12-4	TRBJ2-5	NA	NA
CASIVTDTYEQYF	TGTGCCAGCATTGTGACGGACACCTACGAGCAGTACTTC	TRBV2	TRBJ2-7	NA	NA
CASSTQDPQVYGYTF	TGTGCCAGCTCAACGCAGGATCCGCAGGTCTATGGCTACACCTTC	TRBV18	TRBJ1-2	once	NA
CASSQGTSGGFREQYF	TGCGCCAGCAGCCAGGGGACTAGCGGAGGGTTTAGGGAGCAGTACTTC	TRBV4-1	TRBJ2-7	few	TRBD2
CASSLQRGTYEQYF	TGTGCCAGCAGCTTGCAAAGAGGGACCTACGAGCAGTACTTC	TRBV5-5	TRBJ2-7	few	NA
CASSVVSNQPQHF	TGTGCCAGCAGCGTGGTTAGCAATCAGCCCCAGCATTTT	TRBV7-8	TRBJ1-5	NA	NA
CASSQQNPYEQYF	TGCGCCAGCAGCCAACAAAATCCCTACGAGCAGTACTTC	TRBV4-1	TRBJ2-7	NA	NA
CASSLVRTTYEQFF	TGTGCCAGCAGCTTAGTTAGGACTACCTATGAGCAGTTCTTC	TRBV7-2	TRBJ2-1	NA	NA
CASSRYWTGHEQYF	TGTGCCAGCTCCCGTTACTGGACAGGGCACGAGCAGTACTTC	TRBV13	TRBJ2-7	NA	TRBD1
CASSRPSGNGHEQFF	TGTGCCAGCAGTAGGCCTAGCGGGAATGGTCATGAGCAGTTCTTC	TRBV6-5	TRBJ2-1	NA	TRBD2
CASSLQNRGEQFF	TGTGCCAGCAGCTTGCAAAACAGGGGTGAGCAGTTCTTC	TRBV13	TRBJ2-1	NA	TRBD1
CASGTALGWRVDSPLHF	TGTGCCAGCGGGACGGCACTGGGTTGGAGGGTCGACTCACCCCTCCACTTT	TRBV18	TRBJ1-6	few	NA
CASTRAHGYTF	TGTGCCAGCACCCGGGCCCATGGCTACACCTTC	TRBV12-3/TRBV12-4	TRBJ1-2	NA	NA
CASSIPGTGSHEQFF	TGCGCCAGCAGCATTCCCGGGACAGGGAGCCATGAGCAGTTCTTC	TRBV4-1	TRBJ2-1	NA	TRBD1
CASSLRDVLTF	TGTGCCAGCAGCTTGCGGGACGTCCTGACTTTC	TRBV5-8	TRBJ2-6	NA	NA
CATSDSYRGNTEAFF	TGTGCCACCAGTGATTCCTACAGGGGGAACACTGAAGCTTTCTTT	TRBV24-1	TRBJ1-1	once	TRBD1
CASRRAGQLNTEAFF	TGTGCCAGCAGAAGGGCAGGACAGCTGAACACTGAAGCTTTCTTT	TRBV6-5	TRBJ1-1	NA	NA
CASTPQGLPYEQYF	TGTGCCAGCACTCCACAGGGACTACCCTACGAGCAGTACTTC	TRBV2	TRBJ2-7	NA	NA
CASSMGRINYEQYF	TGTGCCAGTAGTATGGGCAGGATTAACTACGAGCAGTACTTC	TRBV19	TRBJ2-7	NA	NA
CASSYETGGDSNYGYTF	TGTGCCAGCAGTTACGAGACAGGGGGCGACTCAAACTATGGCTACACCTTC	TRBV6-2/TRBV6-3	TRBJ1-2	NA	TRBD1
CASSLTGLPQQIYGYTF	TGTGCCAGCAGCTTAACCGGGTTGCCACAGCAGATTTATGGCTACACCTTC	TRBV11-2	TRBJ1-2	NA	NA
CASSEIAGAPNNEQFF	TGTGCCAGCAGTGAGATAGCGGGAGCCCCAAACAATGAGCAGTTCTTC	TRBV6-4	TRBJ2-1	NA	TRBD2
CASSYGTSGRTTYYEQYF	TGTGCCAGCAGTTACGGGACTAGCGGGAGAACGACCTACTACGAGCAGTACTTC	TRBV27	TRBJ2-7	NA	TRBD2
CSASLVYNQPQHF	TGCAGTGCTAGTCTAGTCTACAATCAGCCCCAGCATTTT	TRBV20-1	TRBJ1-5	NA	NA
CASSINAGGIYEQYF	TGTGCCAGTAGTATCAACGCGGGAGGGATCTACGAGCAGTACTTC	TRBV19	TRBJ2-7	NA	TRBD2
CASSSEASGSLDTQYF	TGTGCCAGTAGTAGTGAGGCTAGCGGGAGTCTAGATACGCAGTATTTT	TRBV19	TRBJ2-3	NA	TRBD2